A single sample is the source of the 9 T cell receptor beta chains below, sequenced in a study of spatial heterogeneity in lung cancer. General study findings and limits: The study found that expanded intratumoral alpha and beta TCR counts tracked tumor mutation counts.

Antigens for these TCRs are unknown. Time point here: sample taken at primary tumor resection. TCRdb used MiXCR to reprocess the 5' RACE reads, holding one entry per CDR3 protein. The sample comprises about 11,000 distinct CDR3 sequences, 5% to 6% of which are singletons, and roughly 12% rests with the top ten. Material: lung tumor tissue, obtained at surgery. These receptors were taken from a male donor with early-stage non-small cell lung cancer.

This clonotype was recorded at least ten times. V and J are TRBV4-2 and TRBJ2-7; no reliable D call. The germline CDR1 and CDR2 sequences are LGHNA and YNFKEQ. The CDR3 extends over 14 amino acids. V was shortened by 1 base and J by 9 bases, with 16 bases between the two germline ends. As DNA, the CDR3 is TGTGCCAGCAGCCAAGGTACGCAGTCAAGGAGGCAGTACTTC. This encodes CASSQGTQSRRQYF.

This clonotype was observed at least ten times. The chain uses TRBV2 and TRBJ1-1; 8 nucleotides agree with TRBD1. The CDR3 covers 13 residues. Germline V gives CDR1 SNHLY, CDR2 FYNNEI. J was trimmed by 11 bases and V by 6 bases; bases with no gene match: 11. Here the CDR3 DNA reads TGTGCCAGCAGAGAGGGCAGGGGGCCTGGGGCTTTCTTT. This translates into CASREGRGPGAFF.

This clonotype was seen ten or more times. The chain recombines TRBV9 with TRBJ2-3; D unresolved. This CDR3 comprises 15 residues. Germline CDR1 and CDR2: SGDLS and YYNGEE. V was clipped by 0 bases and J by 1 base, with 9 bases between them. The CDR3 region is CASSVGMIRTDTQYF. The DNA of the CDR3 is TGTGCCAGCAGCGTAGGTATGATCCGCACAGATACGCAGTATTTT.

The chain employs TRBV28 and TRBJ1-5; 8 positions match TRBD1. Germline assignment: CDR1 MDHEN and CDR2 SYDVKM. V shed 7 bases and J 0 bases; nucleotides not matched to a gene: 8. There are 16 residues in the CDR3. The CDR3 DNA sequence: TGTGCCAGCATGGGGGGACAGGTTTATAGCAATCAGCCCCAGCATTTT. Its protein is CASMGGQVYSNQPQHF.

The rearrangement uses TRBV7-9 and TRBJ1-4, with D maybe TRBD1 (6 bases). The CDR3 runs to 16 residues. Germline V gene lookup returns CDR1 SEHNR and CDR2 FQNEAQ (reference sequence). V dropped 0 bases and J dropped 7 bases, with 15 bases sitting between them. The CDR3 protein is CASSLATGSGGEKLFF. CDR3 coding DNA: TGTGCCAGCAGCTTAGCAACAGGGTCGGGAGGTGAAAAACTGTTTTTT.

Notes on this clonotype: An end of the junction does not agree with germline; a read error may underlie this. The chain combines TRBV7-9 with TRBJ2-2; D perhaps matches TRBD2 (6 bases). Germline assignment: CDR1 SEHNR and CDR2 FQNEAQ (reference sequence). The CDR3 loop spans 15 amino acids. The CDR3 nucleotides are TGTGCCAGCAGCTACCACAGCCAGCGAACCGGGGGGCTGTTTTTT. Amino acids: CASSYHSQRTGGLFF.

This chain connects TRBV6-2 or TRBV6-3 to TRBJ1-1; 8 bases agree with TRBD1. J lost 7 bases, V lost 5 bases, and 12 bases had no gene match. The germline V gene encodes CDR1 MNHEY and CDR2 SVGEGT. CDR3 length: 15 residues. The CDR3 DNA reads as TGTGCCAGCAGTGAACCTGGGACAGGCAAAAATGAAGCTTTCTTT. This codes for CASSEPGTGKNEAFF.

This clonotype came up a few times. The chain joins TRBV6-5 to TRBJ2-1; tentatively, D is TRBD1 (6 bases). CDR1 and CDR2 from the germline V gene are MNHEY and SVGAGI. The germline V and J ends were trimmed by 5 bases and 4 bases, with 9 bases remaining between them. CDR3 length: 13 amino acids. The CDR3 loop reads CASSPTGYNEQFF. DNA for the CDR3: TGTGCCAGCAGTCCTACAGGGTACAATGAGCAGTTCTTC.

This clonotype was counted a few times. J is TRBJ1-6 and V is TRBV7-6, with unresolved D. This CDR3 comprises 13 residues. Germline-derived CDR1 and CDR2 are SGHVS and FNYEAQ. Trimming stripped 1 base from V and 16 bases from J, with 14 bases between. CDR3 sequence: CASSLDAGKKLHF. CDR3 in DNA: TGTGCCAGCAGCTTAGACGCGGGCAAAAAACTCCACTTT.